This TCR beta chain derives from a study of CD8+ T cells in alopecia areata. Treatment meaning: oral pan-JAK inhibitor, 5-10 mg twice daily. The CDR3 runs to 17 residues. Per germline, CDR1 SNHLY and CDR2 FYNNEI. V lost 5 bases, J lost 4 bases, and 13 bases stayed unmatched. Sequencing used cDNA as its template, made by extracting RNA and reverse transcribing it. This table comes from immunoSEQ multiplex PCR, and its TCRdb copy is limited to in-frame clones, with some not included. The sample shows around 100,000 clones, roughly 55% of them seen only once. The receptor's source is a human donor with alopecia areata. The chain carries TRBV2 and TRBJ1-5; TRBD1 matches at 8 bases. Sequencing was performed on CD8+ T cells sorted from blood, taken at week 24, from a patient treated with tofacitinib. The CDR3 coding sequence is TGTGCCAGCAGTACCCCTGGACAGGGATTTGGTAATCAGCCCCAGCATTTT. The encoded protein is CASSTPGQGFGNQPQHF.